This T cell receptor (beta chain) is from a study of T cells after yellow fever vaccination. Study-level background: The authors prepared low-cell-number fractions using SMART-Seq v4 Ultra Low Input. Study-level findings and limits: A weaker but faster secondary response was observed, peaking on day 5 versus 15.

TCRdb re-analysed the 5' RACE reads in MiXCR, keeping a single row per CDR3 protein. In the table there are 200,000 to 300,000 distinct CDR3 sequences, 5.5% to 8.5% of which are singletons. This clonotype occurred many times. No antigen is known for it. The material was CD4+ T cells sorted from PBMCs, obtained on the day of the yellow fever booster vaccination. The sequence derives from a man aged 25 to 40 who received the YFV17D yellow fever vaccine.

CDR3 loop: CASSFREPYNEQFF. CDR3 DNA: TGTGCCAGCAGCTTTCGGGAACCCTACAATGAGCAGTTCTTC. The chain links TRBV5-6 to TRBJ2-1; TRBD2 is a possible D gene (5 bases). Germline V lookup: CDR1 SGHDT, CDR2 YYEEEE. This CDR3 is 14 amino acids long. Trimming shortened V by 2 bases and J by 2 bases, and 8 bases separated the two germline ends.